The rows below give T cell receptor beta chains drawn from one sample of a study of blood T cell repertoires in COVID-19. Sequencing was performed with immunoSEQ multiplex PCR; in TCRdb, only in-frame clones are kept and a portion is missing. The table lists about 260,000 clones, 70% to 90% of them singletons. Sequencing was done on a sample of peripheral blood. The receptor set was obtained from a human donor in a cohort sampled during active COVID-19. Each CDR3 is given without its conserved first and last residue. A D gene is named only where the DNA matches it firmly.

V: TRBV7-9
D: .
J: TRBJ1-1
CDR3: ASSLAGRGRLNTEAF

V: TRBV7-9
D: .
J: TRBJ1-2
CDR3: ASSSPDTNYGYT

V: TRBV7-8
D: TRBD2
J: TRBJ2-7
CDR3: ASSLVGTSGSLYEQY

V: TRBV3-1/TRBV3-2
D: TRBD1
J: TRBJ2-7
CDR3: ASSQDTGGPGEQY

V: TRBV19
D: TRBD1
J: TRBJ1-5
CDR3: ASSGQGGQPQH

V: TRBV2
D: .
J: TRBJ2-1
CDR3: ASRVDEGRYNEQF

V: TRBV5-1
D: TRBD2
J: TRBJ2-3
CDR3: ASSLEDRLAGGYTDTQY

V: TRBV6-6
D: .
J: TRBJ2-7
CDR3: ASSLTERYEQY

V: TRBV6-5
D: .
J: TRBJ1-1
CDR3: ASSYRTGNTEAF

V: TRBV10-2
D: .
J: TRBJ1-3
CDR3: ASSGEADGNTIY

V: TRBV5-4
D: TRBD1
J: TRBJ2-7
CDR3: ASSSTNRGRYEQY

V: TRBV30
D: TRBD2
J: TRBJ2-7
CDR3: ACQRGSSYEQY

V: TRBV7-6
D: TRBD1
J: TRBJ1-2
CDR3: ASSFTQGAHYGYT

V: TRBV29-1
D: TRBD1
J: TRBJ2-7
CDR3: SFTGQAYEQY

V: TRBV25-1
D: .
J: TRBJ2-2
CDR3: ASSRVTNTGELF

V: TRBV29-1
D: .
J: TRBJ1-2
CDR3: SVEAGTRYGYT

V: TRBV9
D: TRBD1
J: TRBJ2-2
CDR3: ASSVAGGTGGTGELF

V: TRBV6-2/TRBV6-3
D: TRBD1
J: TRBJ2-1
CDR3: ASSSGTGEYNEQF

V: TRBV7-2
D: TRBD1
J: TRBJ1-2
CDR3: ASSLPWTGGQGYT

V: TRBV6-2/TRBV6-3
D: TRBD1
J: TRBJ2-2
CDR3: ASSGQGTGELF

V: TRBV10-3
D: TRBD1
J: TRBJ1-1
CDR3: AISLATGENTEAF

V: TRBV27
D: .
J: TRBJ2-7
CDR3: ASSFQGSYEQY

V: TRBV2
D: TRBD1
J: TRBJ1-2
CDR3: ASSGYVQGNYGYT

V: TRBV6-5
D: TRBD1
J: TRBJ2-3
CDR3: ASRGTGTDTQY

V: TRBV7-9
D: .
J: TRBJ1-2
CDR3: ASSLIGQVNYGYT

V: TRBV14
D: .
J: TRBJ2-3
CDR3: ASSQDGGTGYSSTDTQY

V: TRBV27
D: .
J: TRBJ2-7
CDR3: ASSFGTYYEQY

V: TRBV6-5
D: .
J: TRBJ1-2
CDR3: ASSPRVESGYT